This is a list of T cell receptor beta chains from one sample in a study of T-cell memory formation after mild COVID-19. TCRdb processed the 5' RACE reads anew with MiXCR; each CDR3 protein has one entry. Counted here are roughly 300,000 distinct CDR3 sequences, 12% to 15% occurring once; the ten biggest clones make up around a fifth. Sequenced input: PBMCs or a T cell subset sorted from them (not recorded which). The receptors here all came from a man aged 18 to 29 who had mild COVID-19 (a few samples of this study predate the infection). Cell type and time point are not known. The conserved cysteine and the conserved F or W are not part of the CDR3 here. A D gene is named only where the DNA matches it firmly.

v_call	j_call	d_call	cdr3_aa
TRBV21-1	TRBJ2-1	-	ASSPWGENKF
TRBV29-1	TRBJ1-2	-	SVGGGEGYGYT
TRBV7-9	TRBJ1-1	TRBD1	ASRRTGTNTEAF
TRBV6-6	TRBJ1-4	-	ASSPPGRAGGATNEKLF
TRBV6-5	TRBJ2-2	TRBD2	ASSREGTSSLPGDTGELF
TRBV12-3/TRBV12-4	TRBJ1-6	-	ASSESRGSPLH
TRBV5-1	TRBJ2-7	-	ASREGTSYEQY
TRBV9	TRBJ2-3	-	ASSVGGHPVADTQY
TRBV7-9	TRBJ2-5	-	ASSLRPRETQY
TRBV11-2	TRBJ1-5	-	ASSFMGRGQPQH
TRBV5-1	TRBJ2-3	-	ATKEGVQDTQY
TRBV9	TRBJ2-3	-	ASSAGSWGTDTQY
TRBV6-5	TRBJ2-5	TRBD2	ASSYSIAGGETQY
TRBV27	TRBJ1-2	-	ASSFRQGSSNYGYT
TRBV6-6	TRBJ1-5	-	ASSYSAGSSNQPQH
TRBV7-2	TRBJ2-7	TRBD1	ASSPDRVKGEQY
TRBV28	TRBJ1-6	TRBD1	ASRRDRDSYNSPLH
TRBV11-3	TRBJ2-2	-	ASSLFTGLGTGELF
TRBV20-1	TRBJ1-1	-	SAKEDGGNTEAF
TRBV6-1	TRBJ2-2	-	AIGPGQLF
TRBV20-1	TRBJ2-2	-	SARDEGAGELF
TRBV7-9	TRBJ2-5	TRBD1	ASSSGPLAGGLEETQY
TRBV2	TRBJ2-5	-	ASSGESVETQY
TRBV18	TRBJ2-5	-	ASSPLSGTQY
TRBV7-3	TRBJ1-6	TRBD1	ASSSQPQGGNSPLH
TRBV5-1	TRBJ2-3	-	ASSLALLSGTDTQY